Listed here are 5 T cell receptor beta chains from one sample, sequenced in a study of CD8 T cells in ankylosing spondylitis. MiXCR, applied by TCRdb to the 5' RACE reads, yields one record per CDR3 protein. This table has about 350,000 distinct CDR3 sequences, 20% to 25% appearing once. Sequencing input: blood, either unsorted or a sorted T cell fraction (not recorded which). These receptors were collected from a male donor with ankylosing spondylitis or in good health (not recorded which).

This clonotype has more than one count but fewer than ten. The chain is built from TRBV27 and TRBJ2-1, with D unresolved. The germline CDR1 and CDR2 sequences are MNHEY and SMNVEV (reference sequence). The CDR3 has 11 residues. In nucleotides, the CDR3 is TGTGCGGCTAGAGAGGACAATGAGCAGTTCTTC. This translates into CAAREDNEQFF.

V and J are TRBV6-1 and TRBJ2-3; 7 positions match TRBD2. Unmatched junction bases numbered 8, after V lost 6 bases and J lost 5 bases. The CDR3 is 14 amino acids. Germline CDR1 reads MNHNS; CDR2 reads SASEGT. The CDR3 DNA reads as TGTGCCAGCAGCCACCCTCTAGCGGAAGATACGCAGTATTTT. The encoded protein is CASSHPLAEDTQYF.

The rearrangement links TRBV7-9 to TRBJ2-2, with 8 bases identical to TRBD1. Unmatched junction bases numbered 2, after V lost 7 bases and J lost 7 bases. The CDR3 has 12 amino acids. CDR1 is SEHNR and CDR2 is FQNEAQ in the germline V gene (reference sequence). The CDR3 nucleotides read TGTGCCAGCACGGACAGGGTCGGGGAGCTGTTTTTT. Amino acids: CASTDRVGELFF.

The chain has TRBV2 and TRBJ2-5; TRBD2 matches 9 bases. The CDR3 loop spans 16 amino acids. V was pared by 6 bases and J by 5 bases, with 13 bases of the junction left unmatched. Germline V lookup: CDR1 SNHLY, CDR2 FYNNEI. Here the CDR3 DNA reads TGTGCCAGCAGCCAGGCCCTGGGACTAGCTTCGGAGACCCAGTACTTC. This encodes CASSQALGLASETQYF. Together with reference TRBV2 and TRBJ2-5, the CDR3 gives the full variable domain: EPEVTQTPSHQVTQMGQEVILRCVPISNHLYFYWYRQILGQKVEFLVSFYNNEISEKSEIFDDQFSVERPDGSNFTLKIRSTKLEDSAMYFCASSQALGLASETQYFGPGTRLLVL.

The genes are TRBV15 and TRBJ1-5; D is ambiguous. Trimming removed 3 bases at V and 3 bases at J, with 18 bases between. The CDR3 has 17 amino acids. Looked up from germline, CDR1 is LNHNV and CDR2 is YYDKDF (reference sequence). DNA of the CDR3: TGTGCCACCAGCAGCGCCTTCCAAGGAGCCGCCAATCAGCCCCAGCATTTT. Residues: CATSSAFQGAANQPQHF.